The rows below give T cell receptor beta chains drawn from one sample of a study of cytomegalovirus exposure and HLA in healthy donors. The table came from immunoSEQ multiplex PCR; TCRdb's copy has only in-frame clones and leaves some out. The listing contains 75,000 to 85,000 clones. The sequenced sample consisted of PBMCs. The receptors derive from a man between 18 and 35 years old in good health and CMV-seropositive. The CDR3 runs from the conserved cysteine through the conserved F or W. Each record gives: V gene, D gene, J gene, CDR3 protein. D genes are given only for firm matches.

v_call: TRBV9; d_call: NA; j_call: TRBJ2-1; cdr3_aa: CASSVESSYNEQFF
v_call: TRBV6-5; d_call: NA; j_call: TRBJ2-3; cdr3_aa: CASSSRSVEDTQYF
v_call: TRBV6-6; d_call: NA; j_call: TRBJ2-7; cdr3_aa: CASSYSDRSYEQYF
v_call: TRBV29-1; d_call: NA; j_call: TRBJ1-2; cdr3_aa: CSVWTDSPYGYTF
v_call: TRBV27; d_call: NA; j_call: TRBJ2-7; cdr3_aa: CASSAARGGEQYF
v_call: TRBV19; d_call: TRBD2; j_call: TRBJ2-1; cdr3_aa: CASTQTSGSYNEQFF
v_call: TRBV6-5; d_call: NA; j_call: TRBJ1-5; cdr3_aa: CASSYANRVDQPQHF
v_call: TRBV10-3; d_call: TRBD2; j_call: TRBJ2-3; cdr3_aa: CAISASPDGGASDTQYF
v_call: TRBV29-1; d_call: TRBD1; j_call: TRBJ2-3; cdr3_aa: CSVNQGATDTQYF
v_call: TRBV30; d_call: NA; j_call: TRBJ2-5; cdr3_aa: CAWSVVGAETQYF
v_call: TRBV7-3; d_call: NA; j_call: TRBJ2-2; cdr3_aa: CASSQGGELFF
v_call: TRBV7-2; d_call: TRBD1; j_call: TRBJ2-7; cdr3_aa: CASMKGPGQLVTAYEQYF
v_call: TRBV6-1; d_call: NA; j_call: TRBJ2-4; cdr3_aa: CASSEANPGAFQYF
v_call: TRBV6-5; d_call: NA; j_call: TRBJ2-7; cdr3_aa: CASSYEGASSYEQYF
v_call: TRBV2; d_call: NA; j_call: TRBJ1-1; cdr3_aa: CASNPQGSNTEAFF
v_call: TRBV13; d_call: TRBD1; j_call: TRBJ2-7; cdr3_aa: CASSPGQALYEQYF
v_call: TRBV28; d_call: TRBD2; j_call: TRBJ2-7; cdr3_aa: CASSLSLADYEQYF
v_call: TRBV19; d_call: NA; j_call: TRBJ1-1; cdr3_aa: CASRRGGTEAFF
v_call: TRBV19; d_call: TRBD1; j_call: TRBJ1-1; cdr3_aa: CASTNDRGRTEAFF
v_call: TRBV7-8; d_call: TRBD2; j_call: TRBJ2-1; cdr3_aa: CASSPAGGGAINEQFF
v_call: TRBV11-2; d_call: NA; j_call: TRBJ1-2; cdr3_aa: CASSLVDAGAVGYTF
v_call: TRBV20-1; d_call: NA; j_call: TRBJ2-2; cdr3_aa: CSARAYGELFF
v_call: TRBV28; d_call: TRBD2; j_call: TRBJ2-7; cdr3_aa: CASSFLAGGSYEQYF
v_call: TRBV6-1; d_call: NA; j_call: TRBJ1-5; cdr3_aa: CASSEGEYSNQPQHF
v_call: TRBV28; d_call: NA; j_call: TRBJ2-5; cdr3_aa: CASSSPGAVETQYF
v_call: TRBV6-1; d_call: NA; j_call: TRBJ1-3; cdr3_aa: CASRYRGSSGNTIYF
v_call: TRBV28; d_call: NA; j_call: TRBJ2-3; cdr3_aa: CASSSSSGQTDTQYF
v_call: TRBV6-4; d_call: TRBD1; j_call: TRBJ1-6; cdr3_aa: CASSERQGDSPLHF
v_call: TRBV10-3; d_call: TRBD2; j_call: TRBJ2-1; cdr3_aa: CAIRPTGTSSYNEQFF
v_call: TRBV5-1; d_call: NA; j_call: TRBJ1-5; cdr3_aa: CASSLDNPNQPQHF
v_call: TRBV2; d_call: TRBD2; j_call: TRBJ2-7; cdr3_aa: CASSEVTAGSQWEQYF
v_call: TRBV6-6; d_call: TRBD1; j_call: TRBJ2-7; cdr3_aa: CASSLDRAGYEQYF
v_call: TRBV20-1; d_call: NA; j_call: TRBJ1-6; cdr3_aa: CSAKDDSPLHF
v_call: TRBV27; d_call: TRBD2; j_call: TRBJ2-1; cdr3_aa: CASSPLAGGSNNEQFF
v_call: TRBV2; d_call: TRBD2; j_call: TRBJ2-5; cdr3_aa: CASRAGTSGKETQYF
v_call: TRBV7-6; d_call: TRBD2; j_call: TRBJ2-7; cdr3_aa: CASSYKAGGTSGEYLYEQYF
v_call: TRBV18; d_call: TRBD1; j_call: TRBJ1-3; cdr3_aa: CASQNRGSTGNTIYF
v_call: TRBV5-1; d_call: NA; j_call: TRBJ2-1; cdr3_aa: CASSSGTGSLGVQFF
v_call: TRBV5-5; d_call: TRBD1; j_call: TRBJ1-5; cdr3_aa: CASSRAEWTGLNQPQHF
v_call: TRBV6-1; d_call: TRBD1; j_call: TRBJ2-5; cdr3_aa: CASSEGTGLETQYF
v_call: TRBV5-1; d_call: NA; j_call: TRBJ2-1; cdr3_aa: CASSSGDRSYNEQFF
v_call: TRBV6-5; d_call: NA; j_call: TRBJ1-2; cdr3_aa: CASSSTSVIPGGYTF
v_call: TRBV7-8; d_call: TRBD2; j_call: TRBJ2-1; cdr3_aa: CASSLALAGGPHNEQFF
v_call: TRBV19; d_call: TRBD1; j_call: TRBJ2-5; cdr3_aa: CASSIAGGGETQYF
v_call: TRBV12-5; d_call: NA; j_call: TRBJ2-1; cdr3_aa: CASGTGRDNEQFF
v_call: TRBV5-1; d_call: NA; j_call: TRBJ2-3; cdr3_aa: CASQQGGVTDTQYF
v_call: TRBV21-1; d_call: NA; j_call: TRBJ2-7; cdr3_aa: CASSCRDISSYEQYF
v_call: TRBV30; d_call: NA; j_call: TRBJ1-1; cdr3_aa: CAGTGSTEAFF
v_call: TRBV15; d_call: NA; j_call: TRBJ2-7; cdr3_aa: CATSRGDRQEQYF
v_call: TRBV7-2; d_call: TRBD2; j_call: TRBJ2-7; cdr3_aa: CASRRTSGGTYEQYF
v_call: TRBV28; d_call: NA; j_call: TRBJ1-4; cdr3_aa: CASSGAANEKLFF
v_call: TRBV28; d_call: TRBD2; j_call: TRBJ2-2; cdr3_aa: CASSIAGLNTGELFF
v_call: TRBV7-8; d_call: NA; j_call: TRBJ2-6; cdr3_aa: CASSLIPGDSGANVLTF
v_call: TRBV5-6; d_call: NA; j_call: TRBJ2-1; cdr3_aa: CASSLAGGLRSNEQFF
v_call: TRBV18; d_call: NA; j_call: TRBJ2-5; cdr3_aa: CASSPFGQKETQYF